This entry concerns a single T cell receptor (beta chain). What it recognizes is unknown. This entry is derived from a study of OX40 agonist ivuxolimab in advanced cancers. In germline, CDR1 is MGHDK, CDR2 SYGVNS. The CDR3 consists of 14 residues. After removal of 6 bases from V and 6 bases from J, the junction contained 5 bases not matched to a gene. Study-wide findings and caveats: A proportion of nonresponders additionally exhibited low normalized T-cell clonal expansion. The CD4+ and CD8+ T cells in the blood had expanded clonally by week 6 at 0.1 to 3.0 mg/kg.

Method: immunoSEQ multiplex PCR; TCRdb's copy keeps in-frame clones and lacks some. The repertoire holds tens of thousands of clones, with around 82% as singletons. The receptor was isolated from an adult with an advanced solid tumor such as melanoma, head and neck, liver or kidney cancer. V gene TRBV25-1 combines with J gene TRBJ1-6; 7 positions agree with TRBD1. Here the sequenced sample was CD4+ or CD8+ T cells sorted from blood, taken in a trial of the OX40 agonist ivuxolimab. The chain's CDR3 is CASRDRAGNSPLHF. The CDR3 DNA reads TGTGCCAGCAGAGACAGGGCTGGTAATTCACCCCTCCACTTT.